This T cell receptor beta chain was found in a study of blood T cell repertoires in COVID-19. Study-level information: Researchers got acute and convalescent COVID-19 samples from the United States, Italy and Spain.

Recruitment covered 20 to 25 US areas and drew participants whose ages spanned about 18 to 90 years. The authors' processing: Scientists estimated how many nucleated cells there were by amplifying reference gene primers. TCRdb keeps only in-frame clones here, not all; method: immunoSEQ multiplex PCR. The DNA was the basis for D and trimming; V, J and clone size are from that table. The table records approximately 260,000 clones, about 86% of them present only once. Material for sequencing was PBMCs or T cells enriched from blood (not recorded which). This sequence originates from a man aged 25 to 45 with acute COVID-19.

The CDR3 nucleotides are TGTGCCAGCAGACCAGCCCTAGCGGGGACTAACTATGGCTACACCTTC. Its translation is CASRPALAGTNYGYTF. The rearrangement uses TRBV27 and TRBJ1-2; D gene uncertain. V lost 6 bases and J 0 bases, leaving 17 bases between the germline ends. The V gene's germline CDR1 is MNHEY and CDR2 SMNVEV (reference sequence). CDR3 length: 16 residues.